Each of the 31 T cell receptor beta chains below was sequenced from the same sample in a study of T cells after yellow fever vaccination. TCRdb reanalysed the 5' RACE reads using MiXCR and keeps one entry per CDR3 protein. Here the sample spans hundreds of thousands of distinct CDR3 sequences, approximately 18% being singletons. The sample consisted of PBMCs, taken before the yellow fever booster vaccination. These receptors were collected from a man aged 18 to 35 who received the YFV17D yellow fever vaccine.

The rearrangement links TRBV5-1 to TRBJ2-3; a possible D gene is TRBD1 (5 bases). The ends were cut back, 4 bases at V and 2 bases at J, with 11 bases in the middle. The CDR3 contains 14 residues. CDR1 is SGHRS, CDR2 YFSETQ, per germline. This chain's CDR3 is CASSLMTVTDTQYF. The CDR3 region has the DNA TGCGCCAGCAGCCTAATGACAGTCACAGATACGCAGTATTTT.

This clonotype was observed a few times. The chain employs TRBV20-1 and TRBJ2-1; TRBD2 agrees at 8 bases. Per the germline V gene, CDR1 is DFQATT and CDR2 is SNEGSKA (reference sequence). The CDR3 runs to 15 residues. The trim removed 0 bases at V and 3 bases at J, leaving 4 bases unmatched. CDR3 coding DNA: TGCAGTGCTAGAGATCCCGCGGGGGGCTACAATGAGCAGTTCTTC. This sequence encodes CSARDPAGGYNEQFF.

This sequence joins TRBV5-1 and TRBJ2-2, with a possible D match to TRBD1 (6 bases). CDR1 is SGHRS and CDR2 is YFSETQ in the germline V gene. The CDR3 contains 16 residues. The V end lost 0 bases, the J end lost 9 bases, and 18 bases lay between the germline ends. The CDR3 sequence is CASSLGTPQGAWELFF. The CDR3 DNA reads as TGCGCCAGCAGCTTGGGGACTCCACAGGGTGCATGGGAGCTGTTTTTT.

This clonotype was recorded a few times. The chain is built from TRBV12-3 or TRBV12-4 and TRBJ2-7; TRBD1 agrees at 7 bases. The CDR3 runs to 14 residues. Trimming cost V 3 bases and J 5 bases; bases outside gene matches: 7. The CDR3 is CASSFFGTVDEQYF. For the CDR3, the DNA is TGTGCCAGCAGTTTTTTCGGGACAGTAGACGAGCAGTACTTC.

This clonotype has more than one count but fewer than ten. Given a much more abundant clone one base away, this may be a read error. The J gene is TRBJ1-2, the V gene TRBV27; D ambiguous. The CDR3 is made up of 11 amino acids. Germline-derived CDR1 and CDR2 are MNHEY and SMNVEV (reference sequence). Trimming stripped 6 bases from V and 2 bases from J, with 4 bases between. The CDR3 DNA sequence: TGTGCCAGCAGATCCAACTATGGCTACACCTTC. Encoded protein: CASRSNYGYTF.

The chain uses TRBV5-1 and TRBJ2-1; the D is unclear. The CDR3 runs 13 residues. The germline CDR1 and CDR2 sequences are SGHRS and YFSETQ. The V end was cut by 0 bases, the J end by 9 bases, with 10 bases between. For the CDR3, the DNA is TGCGCCAGCAGCTTGGACGCTACCGGTGAGCAGTTCTTC. Its protein is CASSLDATGEQFF. The variable domain in full, completed from reference TRBV5-1 and TRBJ2-1, reads KAGVTQTPRYLIKTRGQQVTLSCSPISGHRSVSWYQQTPGQGLQFLFEYFSETQRNKGNFPGRFSGRQFSNSRSEMNVSTLELGDSALYLCASSLDATGEQFFGPGTRLTVL.

The chain joins TRBV5-3 to TRBJ2-2; D is perhaps TRBD2 (5 bases). TRBV5-3 is noted as an ORF with a role that remains uncertain. V lost 0 bases, J lost 10 bases, and 10 bases lay in between. This CDR3 has 13 amino acids. CDR3 sequence: CARSLVRDEELFF. DNA of the CDR3: TGTGCCAGAAGCTTGGTACGGGATGAGGAGCTGTTTTTT.

This clonotype appeared many times. V gene TRBV4-1 combines with J gene TRBJ2-2; the match to TRBD2 covers 12 bases. The J segment lost 4 bases and the V segment lost 4 bases, leaving 7 bases of the junction unmatched. The CDR3 spans 17 residues. Per germline, CDR1 MGHRA and CDR2 YSYEKL. The CDR3 DNA reads as TGCGCCAGCAGCCTATACTCTAGCGGGGGGGGCACCGGGGAGCTGTTTTTT. Its protein is CASSLYSSGGGTGELFF.

Comments on this clonotype: This may be a read error: a much more frequent sequence differs by one nucleotide. V and J are TRBV6-2 or TRBV6-3 and TRBJ1-1; D is ambiguous. V was clipped by 5 bases and J by 4 bases, with 20 bases between them. The CDR3 runs 16 residues. Germline lookup yields CDR1 MNHEY and CDR2 SVGEGT. In DNA, the CDR3 is TGTGCCAGCAGTGACCTTGGTACGACCGCTGCCACTGAAGCTTTCTTT. Translated: CASSDLGTTAATEAFF.

In its sample, this clonotype was seen a few times. The V and J genes are TRBV24-1 and TRBJ2-1, with 10 bases identical to TRBD1. The V and J ends lost 3 bases and 5 bases, in that order; junction bases with no gene match: 3. CDR1 KGHDR and CDR2 SFDVKD come from the germline V gene. The CDR3 is 15 amino acids. This chain's CDR3 is CATSDPGTGDNEQFF. The CDR3 DNA sequence: TGTGCCACCAGTGATCCCGGGACAGGGGACAATGAGCAGTTCTTC.

The chain combines TRBV11-3 with TRBJ2-2; D is possibly TRBD1 (6 bases). The germline gives CDR1 SGHNT, CDR2 YENEEA. Deletions cut 3 bases from V and 3 bases from J, with 8 bases between. CDR3 length equals 14 residues. CDR3 sequence reads: CASSFHRDTGELFF. The CDR3 region has the DNA TGTGCCAGCAGCTTCCACAGGGACACCGGGGAGCTGTTTTTT.

This clonotype was seen at least ten times. The V gene is TRBV4-1, the J gene TRBJ1-6; D may be TRBD1 (5 bases). Deletions cut 4 bases from V and 0 bases from J, with 10 bases between. This CDR3 comprises 16 residues. The germline V gene encodes CDR1 MGHRA and CDR2 YSYEKL. The CDR3 bases are TGCGCCAGCAGCCGAGGGGAGAGCTCCTATAATTCACCCCTCCACTTT. It encodes CASSRGESSYNSPLHF.

J is TRBJ2-1 and V is TRBV3-1, with D perhaps TRBD2 (5 bases). The CDR3 covers 14 residues. The germline V gene has CDR1 LGHDT and CDR2 YNNKEL (reference sequence). Trimming removed 4 bases from V and 16 bases from J, with 23 bases in between. CDR3 in DNA: TGTGCCAGCAGCCCTGCCCTCAACCTCCCGGCGGGCTTCTTC. It specifies CASSPALNLPAGFF.

This chain links TRBV29-1 with TRBJ1-3; TRBD1 agrees at 8 bases. Germline V CDR1 and CDR2: SQVTM, ANQGSEA. The V segment lost 6 bases and the J segment 4 bases; nucleotides outside the gene matches: 5. CDR3 length: 13 residues. CDR3 protein: CSVTDRGGNTIYF. The CDR3 DNA sequence: TGCAGCGTCACTGACAGGGGAGGAAACACCATATATTTT.

This chain connects TRBV10-1 to TRBJ2-2, with D hard to call. CDR1 is WNHNN and CDR2 is SYGVQD in the germline V gene (reference sequence). This CDR3 spans 15 amino acids. Between the trimmed V and J ends, which lost 6 bases and 2 bases, there was a span of 13 bases. The chain's CDR3 is CASSMWAANTGELFF. The CDR3 DNA is TGCGCCAGCAGCATGTGGGCGGCTAACACCGGGGAGCTGTTTTTT.

The chain combines TRBV6-5 with TRBJ2-7; a possible D gene is TRBD2 (5 bases). CDR1 is MNHEY and CDR2 is SVGAGI in the germline V gene. Trimming cost V 2 bases and J 7 bases, with 12 bases left between them. The CDR3 covers 13 residues. In DNA, the CDR3 is TGTGCCAGCAGTTACGGTCCGAGGGCAGAGCAGTACGTC. Protein product: CASSYGPRAEQYV.

The chain couples TRBV27 to TRBJ2-3; D is uncertain. There are 14 residues in the CDR3. V shed 6 bases and J shed 0 bases, with 10 bases lying between them. Germline V gene sequence: CDR1 MNHEY, CDR2 SMNVEV (reference sequence). CDR3 in DNA: TGTGCCAGCAGCCCGCACCGAAGCACAGATACGCAGTATTTT. Its translation: CASSPHRSTDTQYF.

This clonotype was detected a few times. V is TRBV20-1 and J is TRBJ2-7; D may be TRBD1 or TRBD2 (5 bases each). V was cut by 6 bases and J by 4 bases, with 10 bases left in between. CDR1 is DFQATT and CDR2 is SNEGSKA in the germline V gene (reference sequence). The CDR3 extends over 11 amino acids. CDR3 sequence: CSATRGYEQYV. Written as DNA, the CDR3 is TGCAGTGCCACGAGGGGTTACGAGCAGTACGTC.

Details on this clonotype: Germline is not matched at one junction end, which may reflect a read error. The chain has TRBV12-3 or TRBV12-4 and TRBJ1-1; maybe TRBD1 (5 bases). The CDR3 length is 13 residues. The CDR3 spells CASSRTGTPEAFF. The CDR3 DNA is TGTGCCAGCAGTCGTACAGGAACCCCTGAAGCCTTCTTT.

This clonotype has a handful of counts. V gene TRBV23-1 combines with J gene TRBJ1-5; a possible D gene is TRBD1 (5 bases). TRBV23-1 qualifies as an ORF whose function is uncertain. Trimming pared 2 bases from V and 4 bases from J, leaving 12 bases between. The CDR3 has 15 residues. CDR3 protein: CASSQGGGWNQPQHF. CDR3 nucleotide sequence: TGCGCCAGCAGTCAAGGCGGGGGATGGAATCAGCCCCAGCATTTT.

V gene TRBV2 combines with J gene TRBJ2-1; the D is unclear. The germline V and J ends were trimmed by 4 bases and 3 bases, with 4 bases remaining between them. The CDR3 has 12 residues. CDR1 and CDR2 (germline): SNHLY, FYNNEI. DNA for the CDR3: TGTGCCAGCAGTGGCCTCTACAATGAGCAGTTCTTC. This gives the protein CASSGLYNEQFF.

This clonotype was counted a few times. The chain has TRBV6-5 and TRBJ1-2; no clear D gene. Deletions cut 2 bases from V and 1 base from J, with 8 bases between. This CDR3 has 14 residues. Germline CDR1 is MNHEY and CDR2 is SVGAGI. This CDR3 is CASSYHRDNYGYTF. The CDR3 coding sequence is TGTGCCAGCAGTTACCACAGAGATAACTATGGCTACACCTTC.

This clonotype was detected many times. V usage is TRBV5-1 and J usage is TRBJ2-5; D remains ambiguous. The CDR3 is 14 amino acids. V gave up 0 bases and J gave up 3 bases, with 9 bases separating them. Germline V gives CDR1 SGHRS, CDR2 YFSETQ. The DNA for the CDR3 is TGCGCCAGCAGCTTGGGACCCCCCAAAGAGACCCAGTACTTC. This translates into CASSLGPPKETQYF. The full variable domain, completed using reference TRBV5-1 and TRBJ2-5, is KAGVTQTPRYLIKTRGQQVTLSCSPISGHRSVSWYQQTPGQGLQFLFEYFSETQRNKGNFPGRFSGRQFSNSRSEMNVSTLELGDSALYLCASSLGPPKETQYFGPGTRLLVL.

In this sample, this clonotype turned up many times. The rearrangement links TRBV5-4 to TRBJ2-3; 8 bases are a match to TRBD2. Germline lookup yields CDR1 SGHNT and CDR2 YYREEE (reference sequence). V shed 2 bases, J shed 5 bases, and the junction held 10 bases outside the gene matches. The CDR3 covers 16 residues. CDR3 sequence (DNA): TGTGCCAGCAGCTTCTGGAACGGGGGGGCTGGAGATACGCAGTATTTT. The encoded protein is CASSFWNGGAGDTQYF.

The chain uses TRBV7-2 and TRBJ2-3; D gene ambiguous. Trimming pared 4 bases from V and 2 bases from J, leaving 13 bases between. Germline values: CDR1 SGHTA, CDR2 FQGNSA. This CDR3 has 15 amino acids. The CDR3 DNA follows: TGTGCCAGCAGCTCCCGACTGTCTAACACAGATACGCAGTATTTT. This codes for CASSSRLSNTDTQYF.

V gene TRBV6-2 or TRBV6-3 combines with J gene TRBJ2-7; the D gene is possibly TRBD1 (6 bases). Germline CDR1 MNHEY, CDR2 SVGEGT. V was clipped by 8 bases and J by 3 bases, with 11 bases between them. This CDR3 comprises 12 residues. CDR3 protein: CASAHRDYEQYV. The CDR3 coding sequence is TGTGCCAGCGCCCACAGGGACTACGAGCAGTACGTC.

This clonotype has at least ten counts. The V gene is TRBV30, the J gene TRBJ2-3; D is undetermined. V lost 3 bases and J 0 bases, leaving 10 bases between the germline ends. From germline, CDR1 is GTSNPN and CDR2 SVGIG (reference sequence). This CDR3 spans 14 amino acids. In DNA form, the CDR3 reads TGTGCCTGGAGGTCCAGCTATAGCACAGATACGCAGTATTTT. Encoded protein: CAWRSSYSTDTQYF. Complete variable domain (other parts from reference TRBV30 and TRBJ2-3): SQTIHQWPATLVQPVGSPLSLECTVEGTSNPNLYWYRQAAGRGLQLLFYSVGIGQISSEVPQNLSASRPQDRQFILSSKKLLLSDSGFYLCAWRSSYSTDTQYFGPGTRLTVL.

V and J are TRBV6-2 or TRBV6-3 and TRBJ2-7; D is uncertain. V shed 0 bases and J shed 2 bases, with 14 bases lying between them. This CDR3 has 16 amino acids. The germline V gene has CDR1 MNHEY and CDR2 SVGEGT. The CDR3 DNA follows: TGTGCCAGCAGTTACTCGGGCAGTCGGCAGCCCTACGAGCAGTACTTC. It is translated as CASSYSGSRQPYEQYF.

This clonotype turned up a few times. The chain has TRBV4-2 and TRBJ2-5; possibly TRBD1 for D (7 bases). The CDR3 has 15 residues. Germline V lookup: CDR1 LGHNA, CDR2 YNFKEQ. V was shortened by 0 bases and J by 4 bases, with 12 bases between the two germline ends. The CDR3 region is CASSQDGQGGETQYF. Here the CDR3 DNA reads TGTGCCAGCAGCCAAGATGGCCAGGGGGGAGAGACCCAGTACTTC.

This clonotype was recorded a few times. The V and J genes are TRBV7-2 and TRBJ1-4; D not resolved. The CDR3 covers 13 residues. Germline-derived CDR1 and CDR2 are SGHTA and FQGNSA. Trimming removed 2 bases from V and 5 bases from J, with 6 bases in between. CDR3 DNA: TGTGCCAGCAGCTTATTAATCAATGAAAAACTGTTTTTT. This encodes CASSLLINEKLFF.

Only a few counts were recorded for this clonotype. V and J are TRBV10-1 and TRBJ2-3; the D gene is possibly TRBD1 (6 bases). Trimming pared 7 bases from V and 2 bases from J, leaving 7 bases between. Looked up from germline, CDR1 is WNHNN and CDR2 is SYGVQD (reference sequence). This CDR3 comprises 12 residues. The CDR3: CASKGVTDTQYF. CDR3 sequence (DNA): TGCGCCAGCAAGGGGGTCACAGATACGCAGTATTTT.